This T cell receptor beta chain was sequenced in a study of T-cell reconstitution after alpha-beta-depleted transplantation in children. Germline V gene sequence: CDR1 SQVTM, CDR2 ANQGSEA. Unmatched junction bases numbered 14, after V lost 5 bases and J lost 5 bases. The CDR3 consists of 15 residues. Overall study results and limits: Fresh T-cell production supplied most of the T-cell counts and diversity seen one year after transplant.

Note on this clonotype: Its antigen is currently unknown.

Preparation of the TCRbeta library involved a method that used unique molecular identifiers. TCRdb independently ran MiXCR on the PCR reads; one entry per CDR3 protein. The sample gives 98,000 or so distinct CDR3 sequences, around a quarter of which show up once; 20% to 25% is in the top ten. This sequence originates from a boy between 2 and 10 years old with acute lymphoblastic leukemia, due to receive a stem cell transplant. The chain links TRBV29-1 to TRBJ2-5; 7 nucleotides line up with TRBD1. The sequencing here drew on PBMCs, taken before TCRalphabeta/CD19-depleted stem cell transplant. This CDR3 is CSVPWGQTIFETQYF. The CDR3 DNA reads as TGCAGCGTTCCCTGGGGACAGACTATCTTCGAGACCCAGTACTTC.